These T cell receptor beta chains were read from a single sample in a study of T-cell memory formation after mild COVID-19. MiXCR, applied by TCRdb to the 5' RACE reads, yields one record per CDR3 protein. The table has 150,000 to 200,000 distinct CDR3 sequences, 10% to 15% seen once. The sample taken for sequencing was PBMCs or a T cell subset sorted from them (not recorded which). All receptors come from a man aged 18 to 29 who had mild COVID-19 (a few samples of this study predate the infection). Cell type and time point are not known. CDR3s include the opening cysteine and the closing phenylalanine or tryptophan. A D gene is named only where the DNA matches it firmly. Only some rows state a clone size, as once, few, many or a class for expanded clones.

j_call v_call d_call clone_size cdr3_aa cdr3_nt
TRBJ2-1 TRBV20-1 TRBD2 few CSARGLAGINEQFF TGCAGTGCTAGAGGTCTAGCGGGGATCAATGAGCAGTTCTTC
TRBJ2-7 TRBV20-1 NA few CSARSPRGSSYEQYF TGCAGTGCTAGATCCCCTCGGGGAAGCTCCTACGAGCAGTACTTC
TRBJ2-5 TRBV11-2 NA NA CASSLEFATRTQYF TGTGCCAGCAGCTTAGAATTCGCAACCAGGACCCAGTACTTC
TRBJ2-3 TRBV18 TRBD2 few CASSPGEGNTQYF TGTGCCAGCTCACCAGGGGAGGGGAATACGCAGTATTTT
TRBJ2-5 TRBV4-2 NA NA CASSQDGQGETQYF TGTGCCAGCAGCCAAGATGGGCAGGGAGAGACCCAGTACTTC
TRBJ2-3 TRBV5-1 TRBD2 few CASQLAVGADTQYF TGCGCCAGCCAACTAGCGGTTGGAGCAGATACGCAGTATTTT
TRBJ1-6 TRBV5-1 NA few CASSLVPGADSPLHF TGCGCCAGCAGCTTGGTTCCAGGGGCGGATTCACCCCTCCACTTT
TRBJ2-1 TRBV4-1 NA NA CASSQVNLVSYNEQFF TGCGCCAGCAGCCAAGTAAACCTCGTCTCCTACAATGAGCAGTTCTTC
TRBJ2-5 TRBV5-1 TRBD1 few CASSWGDRGPRETQYF TGCGCCAGCAGCTGGGGGGACAGGGGGCCGAGAGAGACCCAGTACTTC
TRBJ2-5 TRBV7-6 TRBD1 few CASGQTGFGKTQYF TGTGCCAGCGGCCAGACAGGGTTCGGGAAGACCCAGTACTTC
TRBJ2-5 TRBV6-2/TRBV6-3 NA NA CAGGPQETQYF TGTGCCGGGGGGCCTCAGGAGACCCAGTACTTC
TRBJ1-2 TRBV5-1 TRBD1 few CASSTSGTGLVGYTF TGCGCCAGCAGCACATCCGGGACAGGGCTCGTGGGCTACACCTTC
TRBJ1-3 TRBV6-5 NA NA CASSRGPAAGNTIYF TGTGCCAGCAGTCGGGGACCGGCGGCTGGAAACACCATATATTTT
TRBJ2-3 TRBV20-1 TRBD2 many CSAPPGLGMLVQYF TGCAGTGCTCCACCGGGACTAGGGATGCTTGTGCAGTATTTT
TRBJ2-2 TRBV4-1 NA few CASSQGRGNTGELFF TGCGCCAGCAGCCAAGGTCGTGGAAACACCGGGGAGCTGTTTTTT
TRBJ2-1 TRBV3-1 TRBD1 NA CASSPRGQGWNEQFF TGTGCCAGCAGCCCGAGGGGACAGGGGTGGAATGAGCAGTTCTTC
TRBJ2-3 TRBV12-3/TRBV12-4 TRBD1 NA CASSPPGQGPGRTDTQYF TGTGCCAGCAGTCCACCGGGACAGGGTCCGGGACGCACAGATACGCAGTATTTT
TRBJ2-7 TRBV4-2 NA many CASSQEVEIGPYEQYF TGTGCCAGCAGCCAAGAGGTGGAGATCGGCCCCTACGAGCAGTACTTC
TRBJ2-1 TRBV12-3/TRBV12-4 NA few CASSRTDEQFF TGTGCCAGCAGCCGAACGGATGAGCAGTTCTTC
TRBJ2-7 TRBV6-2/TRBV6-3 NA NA CASTNKDSYEQYF TGTGCCAGCACCAACAAAGATTCCTACGAGCAGTACTTC